Listed here are 17 T cell receptor beta chains from one sample, sequenced in a study of T cells in localized non-small cell lung cancer. The method was immunoSEQ multiplex PCR; TCRdb's version includes in-frame clones alone and lacks a portion of them. The sample shows more than 35,000 clones, around nine tenths of them seen only once. Sequencing was performed on peripheral blood, taken before any cancer treatment. The receptor source for this set is a female donor of 60 years or more with stage I lung adenocarcinoma.

The chain uses TRBV7-2 and TRBJ2-1; D unresolved. V lost 3 bases and J lost 6, with 12 bases in between. This CDR3 is 14 amino acids long. Germline CDR1 and CDR2: SGHTA and FQGNSA. This CDR3 reads CASSFRAAPNEQFF. The DNA for the CDR3 is TGTGCCAGCAGCTTCCGGGCCGCCCCCAATGAGCAGTTCTTC.

This chain links TRBV18 with TRBJ2-1, with 7 positions matching TRBD2. CDR1 is KGHSH, CDR2 LQKENI, per germline. V shed 0 bases, J shed 3 bases, and the junction held 5 bases outside the gene matches. CDR3 length: 16 amino acids. The chain's CDR3 is CASSPPGGGLYNEQFF. The CDR3 coding sequence is TGTGCCAGCTCACCACCGGGCGGGGGTCTCTACAATGAGCAGTTCTTC.

This chain uses TRBV21-1 with TRBJ1-2; the D call of TRBD1 is as the table states it, not checked on the DNA. TRBV21-1 corresponds to a pseudogene. The CDR3 contains 16 residues. DNA for the CDR3: TGTGCCAGCAGCAGAGAAGTGGTCAGGCCTGGCTATGGCTACACCTTC. Encoded protein: CASSREVVRPGYGYTF.

V and J are TRBV28 and TRBJ1-1, with D unresolved. V was trimmed by 9 bases and J by 5 bases, leaving 10 bases between them. This CDR3 is built from 11 residues. Germline V gene sequence: CDR1 MDHEN, CDR2 SYDVKM. CDR3 in amino acids: CASQLTTEAFF. In DNA, the CDR3 is TGTGCCAGTCAGTTAACGACTGAAGCTTTCTTT.

J is TRBJ2-3 and V is TRBV5-1; the D call may be TRBD1 or TRBD2 (5 bases each). V lost 0 bases, J lost 2 bases, and 13 bases lay in between. Germline CDR1 is SGHRS and CDR2 is YFSETQ. CDR3 length: 16 residues. The CDR3 DNA is TGCGCCAGCAGCTTGGCGGGACCGGGTGCCACAGATACGCAGTATTTT. Translating it yields CASSLAGPGATDTQYF.

V and J are TRBV7-8 and TRBJ2-5; D remains ambiguous. The CDR3 has 14 residues. The germline V gene encodes CDR1 SGHVS and CDR2 FQNEAQ. V shed 0 bases and J shed 7 bases, with 12 bases lying between them. DNA of the CDR3: TGTGCCAGCAGCTTAGCTGAAACCGGCGGGACCCAGTACTTC. Protein sequence: CASSLAETGGTQYF.

With regard to this clone: Its ends do not fully match the called genes, so a read error is possible. This chain links TRBV19 with TRBJ2-3; tentatively, D is TRBD2 (7 bases). CDR1 is LNHDA and CDR2 is SQIVND in the germline V gene (reference sequence). The CDR3 sequence is 14 residues long. The CDR3 sequence: CASSIGGGADTQYF. DNA for the CDR3: TGTGCCAGTAGCATAGGGGGAGGGGCAGATACGCAGTATTTT.

The chain combines TRBV6-5 with TRBJ2-1; 9 bases line up with TRBD2. J was trimmed by 2 bases and V by 2 bases; bases with no gene match: 4. Germline V lookup: CDR1 MNHEY, CDR2 SVGAGI. CDR3 size: 16 residues. CDR3 sequence (DNA): TGTGCCAGCAGTTACGCTAGCGGGGTGACCTACAATGAGCAGTTCTTC. This gives the protein CASSYASGVTYNEQFF.

This clone was counted only a few times. The chain links TRBV5-4 to TRBJ1-2; D is perhaps TRBD1 (5 bases). The CDR3 length is 14 residues. Germline CDR1 SGHNT, CDR2 YYREEE (reference sequence). Trimming took off 0 bases at V and 4 bases at J, with 10 bases between the two ends. CDR3 protein: CASSLDPRAYGYTF. CDR3 nucleotide sequence: TGTGCCAGCAGCTTGGATCCCAGGGCCTATGGCTACACCTTC.

DNA of the CDR3: TGTGCCAGTAGTATAGGGCAGGGAAGATGGGATAGCCCGGGCACAGATACGCAGTATTTT. Translation gives CASSIGQGRWDSPGTDTQYF. The rearrangement joins TRBV19 to TRBJ2-3; the D gene is possibly TRBD1 (5 bases). This CDR3 has 20 amino acids. With 1 base removed from V and 1 base from J, the gap between germline ends came to 24 bases. Germline V gene data show CDR1 as LNHDA and CDR2 as SQIVND (reference sequence). Full variable domain (rest looked up from reference TRBV19 and TRBJ2-3): DGGITQSPKYLFRKEGQNVTLSCEQNLNHDAMYWYRQDPGQGLRLIYYSQIVNDFQKGDIAEGYSVSREKKESFPLTVTSAQKNPTAFYLCASSIGQGRWDSPGTDTQYFGPGTRLTVL.

This clone appeared once. The rearrangement uses TRBV6-5 and TRBJ2-3; no clear D gene. In germline, CDR1 is MNHEY, CDR2 SVGAGI. Trimming cost V 8 bases and J 6 bases, with 9 bases left between them. The CDR3 consists of 11 residues. CDR3 coding DNA: TGTGCCAGCCAGAAGCGTGATACGCAGTATTTT. This gives the protein CASQKRDTQYF.

The chain joins TRBV5-1 to TRBJ1-1, with D uncertain. The germline V gene has CDR1 SGHRS and CDR2 YFSETQ. The CDR3 sequence is 14 residues long. With 6 bases removed from V and 0 bases from J, the gap between germline ends came to 12 bases. CDR3 sequence reads: CASMVSRLNTEAFF. The CDR3 DNA sequence: TGCGCCAGCATGGTCTCGAGATTGAACACTGAAGCTTTCTTT.

CDR3 in amino acids: CSASRGYEQYF. The CDR3 DNA is TGCAGTGCTAGTCGAGGGTACGAGCAGTACTTC. The chain joins TRBV20-1 to TRBJ2-7; the D gene is possibly TRBD2 (5 bases). The CDR3 is made up of 11 amino acids. The V and J ends lost 3 bases and 4 bases respectively, with 7 bases between them. Germline V CDR1 and CDR2: DFQATT, SNEGSKA (reference sequence).

The V and J genes are TRBV11-2 and TRBJ2-3, with D possibly being TRBD1 (5 bases). CDR3 length: 15 residues. The V gene lost 1 base and the J gene lost 1 base, with 9 bases spanning the gap. Germline V gene sequence: CDR1 SGHAT, CDR2 FQNNGV. DNA for the CDR3: TGTGCCAGCAGCTTAGGACAGTTAGGCACAGATACGCAGTATTTT. It translates to CASSLGQLGTDTQYF.

The chain couples TRBV29-1 to TRBJ2-7; 8 bases are a match to TRBD1. After removal of 3 bases from V and 7 bases from J, the junction contained 14 bases not matched to a gene. The germline gives CDR1 SQVTM, CDR2 ANQGSEA. This CDR3 comprises 15 residues. The CDR3 loop is CSVDKGAGGLREQYF. CDR3 in DNA: TGCAGCGTTGATAAGGGGGCAGGGGGCCTCCGGGAGCAGTACTTC.

In this sample, this clone turned up a few times. The rearrangement joins TRBV27 to TRBJ2-2, with D unclear. V dropped 3 bases and J dropped 0 bases, with 2 bases sitting between them. Looked up from germline, CDR1 is MNHEY and CDR2 is SMNVEV (reference sequence). The CDR3 is 13 residues long. CDR3 protein: CASSFPNTGELFF. CDR3 in DNA: TGTGCCAGCAGTTTCCCGAACACCGGGGAGCTGTTTTTT.

J is TRBJ1-1 and V is TRBV5-1; 7 bases match TRBD1. CDR1 is SGHRS and CDR2 is YFSETQ in the germline V gene. CDR3 length: 15 residues. V shed 4 bases, J shed 10 bases, and the junction held 16 bases outside the gene matches. CDR3 region: CASSQGGPGMAGAFF. The CDR3 nucleotides read TGCGCCAGCAGCCAGGGGGGGCCGGGTATGGCCGGAGCTTTCTTT.